The 32 T cell receptor beta chains listed next were all sequenced from one sample in a study of blood T cells in healthy people across ages. Primers used in a second PCR of roughly 6 to 12 cycles were a sample-barcoded 5' primer and a J-beta primer mix. TCRdb used MiXCR to reprocess the 5' RACE reads, holding one entry per CDR3 protein. The data contain roughly 800,000 distinct CDR3 sequences, 20% to 25% of them singletons. The same data also went into a second study, on T cells of mothers and their children.

Specimen: blood. The origin of the receptors is a boy aged 5-17 years in good health.

This clonotype appeared a few times. The chain recombines TRBV28 with TRBJ2-3; 9 bases line up with TRBD2. The CDR3 has 17 amino acids. Germline V gene sequence: CDR1 MDHEN, CDR2 SYDVKM. With V trimmed by 4 bases and J by 0 bases, 8 bases remained unmatched. The CDR3 sequence is CASSWANSGSSTDTQYF. For the CDR3, the DNA is TGTGCCAGCAGTTGGGCAAATAGCGGGAGTAGCACAGATACGCAGTATTTT.

This clonotype showed up just a few times. The chain has TRBV2 and TRBJ1-1, with D possibly matching TRBD1 (5 bases). CDR3 length equals 18 residues. CDR1 and CDR2 (germline): SNHLY, FYNNEI. V dropped 3 bases and J dropped 0 bases, with 20 bases sitting between them. This chain's CDR3 is CASSDLGPEGQMNTEAFF. CDR3 in DNA: TGTGCCAGCAGTGACCTTGGGCCCGAGGGGCAGATGAACACTGAAGCTTTCTTT. The whole variable domain, filled in from reference TRBV2 and TRBJ1-1, reads EPEVTQTPSHQVTQMGQEVILRCVPISNHLYFYWYRQILGQKVEFLVSFYNNEISEKSEIFDDQFSVERPDGSNFTLKIRSTKLEDSAMYFCASSDLGPEGQMNTEAFFGQGTRLTVV.

About this clonotype: In this CDR3 the conserved last residue, phenylalanine or tryptophan, is missing, so a read error is likely. V gene TRBV14 combines with J gene TRBJ1-6; tentatively, D is TRBD1 (6 bases). Germline V gives CDR1 SGHDN, CDR2 FVKESK. CDR3 size: 16 residues. The V and J ends lost 5 bases and 1 base respectively, with 12 bases between them. DNA of the CDR3: TGTGCCAGCAGCTCCCGGGGGCCTTCCTATAATTCACCCCTCCACTTG. The encoded protein is CASSSRGPSYNSPLHL.

V and J are TRBV7-2 and TRBJ2-7; 9 nucleotides align to TRBD1. Trimming removed 4 bases from V and 6 bases from J; junction bases left unmatched: 7. Germline CDR1 and CDR2: SGHTA and FQGNSA. This CDR3 has 14 amino acids. CDR3 sequence: CASSSTGGGGEQYF. The CDR3 bases are TGTGCCAGCAGCTCGACAGGGGGAGGAGGCGAGCAGTACTTC.

The CDR3 bases are TGTCCGACAGTCGGTGGCTACACCTTC. Encoded protein: CPTVGGYTF. V and J are TRBV27 and TRBJ1-2; a weak D match, TRBD1 (5 bases). The CDR3 totals 9 residues. The V gene's germline CDR1 is MNHEY and CDR2 SMNVEV (reference sequence).

CDR3 sequence: CASSKKANGNTEAFF. The CDR3 nucleotides are TGTGCCAGCTCCAAAAAGGCAAACGGGAACACTGAAGCTTTCTTT. V and J are TRBV3-1 and TRBJ1-1, with unresolved D. This CDR3 comprises 15 residues. In germline, CDR1 is LGHDT, CDR2 YNNKEL (reference sequence). V lost 8 bases and J 1 base, leaving 17 bases between the germline ends.

This clonotype was seen a handful of times. The V and J genes are TRBV9 and TRBJ2-1; TRBD1 is a possible D gene (6 bases). The length of the CDR3 is 15 residues. The ends were cut back, 2 bases at V and 6 bases at J, with 15 bases in the middle. Looked up from germline, CDR1 is SGDLS and CDR2 is YYNGEE. The chain's CDR3 is CASSVQGSLGNEQFF. The CDR3 coding sequence is TGTGCCAGCAGCGTGCAGGGGTCTCTTGGCAATGAGCAGTTCTTC.

The V call is TRBV7-2, the J call TRBJ2-2; D not resolved. The CDR3 consists of 15 residues. V dropped 2 bases and J dropped 0 bases, with 7 bases sitting between them. CDR1 SGHTA and CDR2 FQGNSA come from the germline V gene. The CDR3 region is CASSLTPSNTGELFF. CDR3 sequence (DNA): TGTGCCAGCAGCTTAACCCCATCGAACACCGGGGAGCTGTTTTTT.

A few counts support this clonotype. This chain connects TRBV5-4 to TRBJ2-5; 10 nucleotides match TRBD2. Germline V lookup: CDR1 SGHNT, CDR2 YYREEE (reference sequence). V trimming: 0 bases; J trimming: 2 bases; junction bases outside the gene matches: 4. The CDR3 extends over 16 amino acids. In nucleotides, the CDR3 is TGTGCCAGCAGCTTGGGACCGGGACTAGCGCAAGAGACCCAGTACTTC. Translated, it gives CASSLGPGLAQETQYF.

The chain has TRBV7-2 and TRBJ2-7, with D uncertain. Germline V gene data show CDR1 as SGHTA and CDR2 as FQGNSA. Trimming pared 5 bases from V and 2 bases from J, leaving 16 bases between. This CDR3 region has 15 residues. CDR3 in DNA: TGTGCCAGCAGCAAATTTGCGGCCCAGACCTACGAGCAGTACTTC. It specifies CASSKFAAQTYEQYF. The whole variable domain, filled in from reference TRBV7-2 and TRBJ2-7, reads GAGVSQSPSNKVTEKGKDVELRCDPISGHTALYWYRQSLGQGLEFLIYFQGNSAPDKSGLPSDRFSAERTGGSVSTLTIQRTQQEDSAVYLCASSKFAAQTYEQYFGPGTRLTVT.

There are a few counts of this clonotype. The chain has TRBV2 and TRBJ2-1; D not resolved. Per germline, CDR1 SNHLY and CDR2 FYNNEI. This CDR3 has 16 amino acids. Between the trimmed V and J ends, which lost 1 base and 5 bases, there was a span of 15 bases. This chain's CDR3 is CASSEGRWENDNEQFF. For the CDR3, the DNA is TGTGCCAGCAGTGAAGGCAGATGGGAAAACGACAATGAGCAGTTCTTC.

The V call is TRBV14, the J call TRBJ1-2; D is undetermined. The V end was cut by 1 base, the J end by 5 bases, with 8 bases between. The CDR3 runs 13 residues. CDR1 is SGHDN and CDR2 is FVKESK in the germline V gene. The CDR3 DNA follows: TGTGCCAGCAGCCAAGGGAACTTGTATGGCTACACCTTC. Translation gives CASSQGNLYGYTF.

This clonotype has a handful of counts. The genes are TRBV9 and TRBJ2-5, with D perhaps matching TRBD2 (5 bases). The V and J ends lost 0 bases and 1 base respectively, with 13 bases between them. CDR1 is SGDLS and CDR2 is YYNGEE in the germline V gene. There are 16 residues in the CDR3. The CDR3 here is CASSVEARRAQETQYF. The CDR3 coding sequence is TGTGCCAGCAGCGTAGAGGCACGGCGGGCCCAAGAGACCCAGTACTTC.

This chain links TRBV13 with TRBJ2-5; D call uncertain. The CDR3 is 13 residues long. Trimming removed 5 bases from V and 4 bases from J, with 11 bases in between. CDR1 is PRHDT, CDR2 FYEKMQ, per germline (reference sequence). The DNA of the CDR3 is TGTGCCAGCAGCCACACGTATCGAGAGACCCAGTACTTC. Its protein is CASSHTYRETQYF.

The chain links TRBV7-3 to TRBJ2-5; a weak D match, TRBD1 (6 bases). This CDR3 has 15 amino acids. V lost 4 bases and J lost 5, with 17 bases in between. From germline, CDR1 is SGHTA and CDR2 FQGTGA. CDR3 amino acids: CASSSSPGVVETQYF. Written as DNA, the CDR3 is TGTGCCAGCAGCTCCTCGCCAGGGGTTGTCGAGACCCAGTACTTC.

This clonotype has a handful of counts. The V and J genes are TRBV20-1 and TRBJ2-1; 9 bases agree with TRBD1. Germline loops: CDR1 DFQATT, CDR2 SNEGSKA (reference sequence). This CDR3 has 15 amino acids. V shed 0 bases, J shed 9 bases, and the junction held 9 bases outside the gene matches. CDR3 bases: TGCAGTGCTAGAGATGCCAGGGACAGGGTGTCTGAGCAGTTCTTC. Its protein product is CSARDARDRVSEQFF.

The rearrangement uses TRBV12-5 and TRBJ2-1; 7 bases agree with TRBD1. The closer fit of TRBJ2-7 to the DNA end suggests the J call may be wrong. The CDR3 is 15 residues long. CDR1 LGHNT and CDR2 FRNRAP come from the germline V gene. The CDR3 is CASGSLWAGGFEQYF. CDR3 nucleotide sequence: TGTGCTAGTGGTTCCCTTTGGGCAGGGGGATTCGAGCAGTACTTC.

This clonotype has a handful of counts. The chain links TRBV29-1 to TRBJ1-2; 7 positions match TRBD1. Looked up from germline, CDR1 is SQVTM and CDR2 is ANQGSEA. V lost 5 bases, J lost 3 bases, and 9 bases stayed unmatched. The CDR3 sequence is 14 residues long. The DNA of the CDR3 is TGCAGCGTTCCTATGGCAGGGGGACACTATGGCTACACCTTC. Its translation is CSVPMAGGHYGYTF. Drawing the rest from reference TRBV29-1 and TRBJ1-2, the complete variable domain is SAVISQKPSRDICQRGTSLTIQCQVDSQVTMMFWYRQQPGQSLTLIATANQGSEATYESGFVIDKFPISRPNLTFSTLTVSNMSPEDSSIYLCSVPMAGGHYGYTFGSGTRLTVV.

The chain employs TRBV29-1 and TRBJ1-3; D ambiguous. Germline V gene data show CDR1 as SQVTM and CDR2 as ANQGSEA. The CDR3 runs 15 residues. V shed 8 bases and J shed 0 bases, with 17 bases lying between them. CDR3 loop: CSIQSAYSSGNTIYF. The CDR3 DNA sequence: TGCAGCATTCAATCCGCCTACTCCTCTGGAAACACCATATATTTT.

The chain carries TRBV5-1 and TRBJ2-5; TRBD2 matches at 10 bases. This CDR3 is built from 16 residues. The germline V gene has CDR1 SGHRS and CDR2 YFSETQ. With V trimmed by 0 bases and J by 5 bases, 7 bases remained unmatched. The CDR3 sequence is CASSLGTSGARETQYF. CDR3 coding DNA: TGCGCCAGCAGCTTGGGGACTAGCGGAGCCCGGGAGACCCAGTACTTC.

The chain uses TRBV7-3 and TRBJ2-1; 8 bases fit TRBD1. Germline-derived CDR1 and CDR2 are SGHTA and FQGTGA. The CDR3 is 14 residues long. J lost 5 bases, V lost 5 bases, and 5 bases had no gene match. The CDR3 sequence: CASSPGQANNEQFF. CDR3 in DNA: TGTGCCAGCAGCCCGGGACAGGCCAACAATGAGCAGTTCTTC.

The rearrangement uses TRBV6-5 and TRBJ1-1; perhaps TRBD1 as D (6 bases). Between the trimmed V and J ends, which lost 5 bases and 5 bases, there was a span of 15 bases. The germline V gene encodes CDR1 MNHEY and CDR2 SVGAGI. CDR3 length equals 14 residues. The CDR3 sequence is CASSDTGWGTEAFF. In nucleotides, the CDR3 is TGTGCCAGCAGTGATACAGGGTGGGGAACTGAAGCTTTCTTT.

The rearrangement joins TRBV5-1 to TRBJ2-1; D unclear. The J call may be incorrect, as the DNA end agrees better with TRBJ2-5. Per the germline V gene, CDR1 is SGHRS and CDR2 is YFSETQ. The CDR3 length is 14 residues. The CDR3 loop is CASSASSAQETQYF. As DNA, the CDR3 is TGCGCCAGCAGCGCTTCTTCGGCCCAAGAGACCCAGTACTTC.

This chain connects TRBV5-1 to TRBJ2-5; weak D call: TRBD2 (5 bases). The germline gives CDR1 SGHRS, CDR2 YFSETQ. With 4 bases removed from V and 3 bases from J, the gap between germline ends came to 13 bases. There are 14 residues in the CDR3. CDR3 sequence (DNA): TGCGCCAGCAGCAAGACGAGCGGTAAAGAGACCCAGTACTTC. Its translation: CASSKTSGKETQYF.

V gene TRBV7-2 combines with J gene TRBJ2-5, with D possibly matching TRBD1 (5 bases). In germline, CDR1 is SGHTA, CDR2 FQGNSA. This CDR3 is built from 13 residues. V lost 5 bases, J lost 6 bases, and 13 bases lay in between. CDR3 in amino acids: CASSPARVQTQYF. CDR3 sequence (DNA): TGTGCCAGCAGCCCCGCCAGGGTTCAGACCCAGTACTTC.

The chain joins TRBV6-2 or TRBV6-3 to TRBJ2-7; D remains ambiguous. The CDR3 loop spans 13 amino acids. The ends were cut back, 2 bases at V and 6 bases at J, with 11 bases in the middle. The germline gives CDR1 MNHEY, CDR2 SVGEGT. CDR3 protein: CASSYLPGREQYF. The CDR3 DNA reads TGTGCCAGCAGTTACCTGCCGGGCCGCGAGCAGTACTTC.

This clonotype was seen a few times. The chain uses TRBV20-1 and TRBJ2-1, with 8 bases aligning to TRBD2. Trimming removed 1 base from V and 7 bases from J; junction bases left unmatched: 9. CDR3 length equals 15 residues. CDR1 and CDR2 (germline): DFQATT, SNEGSKA (reference sequence). CDR3 region: CSARGFQRELNEQFF. The CDR3 nucleotides are TGCAGTGCTAGAGGGTTCCAGCGGGAGTTGAATGAGCAGTTCTTC.

The V call is TRBV5-1, the J call TRBJ2-7; 10 bases are a match to TRBD2. Germline CDR1 is SGHRS and CDR2 is YFSETQ. V shed 1 base and J 1 base; nucleotides not matched to a gene: 8. This CDR3 is 17 amino acids long. For the CDR3, the DNA is TGCGCCAGCAGCTTGCTTCCTCTAGCGGGGGTTTCCTACGAGCAGTACTTC. Protein: CASSLLPLAGVSYEQYF.

This chain links TRBV4-2 with TRBJ2-5; TRBD2 agrees at 11 bases. The end of the DNA aligns better with TRBJ2-1, so the J call may be wrong. Per the germline V gene, CDR1 is LGHNA and CDR2 is YNFKEQ. There are 16 residues in the CDR3. The chain's CDR3 is CASSLQTSGIVDEQFF. CDR3 nucleotide sequence: TGTGCCAGCAGCCTACAGACTAGCGGGATTGTAGATGAGCAGTTCTTC.

This sequence joins TRBV5-1 and TRBJ2-5; a weak D match, TRBD2 (6 bases). The CDR3 spans 15 residues. Trimming removed 4 bases from V and 11 bases from J, with 24 bases in between. The germline V gene encodes CDR1 SGHRS and CDR2 YFSETQ. CDR3 protein: CASSLAQGREYGQYF. The CDR3, as DNA: TGCGCCAGCAGCCTAGCGCAGGGTAGGGAGTACGGGCAGTACTTC.

This clonotype was seen a handful of times. V gene TRBV7-9 combines with J gene TRBJ2-7; 9 positions agree with TRBD1. The CDR3 has 14 amino acids. Losses at the gene ends were 7 bases for V and 7 bases for J; bases not matched to a gene: 11. CDR1 is SEHNR, CDR2 FQNEAQ, per germline (reference sequence). The CDR3 loop reads CASTRDREEEEQYF. The CDR3 DNA reads as TGTGCCAGCACCCGGGACAGGGAAGAGGAAGAGCAGTACTTC.

The V and J genes are TRBV7-2 and TRBJ2-5, with D perhaps being TRBD1 or TRBD2 (6 bases each). The ends were cut back, 6 bases at V and 0 bases at J, with 14 bases in the middle. The CDR3 sequence is 15 residues long. Per germline, CDR1 SGHTA and CDR2 FQGNSA. CDR3 in DNA: TGTGCCAGCAGTCCCCCGGGGGCCAACCAAGAGACCCAGTACTTC. Protein: CASSPPGANQETQYF.